These T cell receptor beta chains were read from a single sample in a study of cytomegalovirus exposure and HLA in healthy donors. The table came from immunoSEQ multiplex PCR; TCRdb's copy has only in-frame clones and leaves some out. The data show roughly 240,000 clones, around four fifths seen once. Sequencing input: PBMCs. Receptors originate from a boy younger than 18 in good health and CMV-seronegative. Each CDR3 is given with its conserved first and last residue. D genes are given only for firm matches. Not all rows give a size; the values are once, few, many and, for expanded clones, a class.

j_call	d_call	clone_size	v_call	cdr3_aa	cdr3_nt
TRBJ1-1	-	few	TRBV12-5	CASAPEDTEAFF	TGTGCTAGTGCCCCGGAGGACACTGAAGCTTTCTTT
TRBJ2-2	TRBD1	-	TRBV7-6	CASSQTQGGELFF	TGTGCCAGCAGCCAGACACAGGGGGGGGAGCTGTTTTTT
TRBJ2-3	TRBD2	-	TRBV10-1	CASSLAGESTQYF	TGCGCCAGCAGTCTAGCGGGAGAAAGTACGCAGTATTTT
TRBJ2-3	-	-	TRBV6-1	CASSEAPGNTDTQYF	TGTGCCAGCAGTGAAGCGCCTGGCAACACAGATACGCAGTATTTT
TRBJ1-2	-	-	TRBV27	CASSLLARLGYGYTF	TGTGCCAGCAGTTTATTGGCCAGGTTAGGCTATGGCTACACCTTC
TRBJ1-2	TRBD1	-	TRBV6-1	CASRGTGSRGYTF	TGTGCCAGCAGGGGGACAGGGTCGAGGGGCTACACCTTC
TRBJ1-6	-	-	TRBV5-4	CASSWDGGRDSPLHF	TGTGCCAGCAGTTGGGATGGGGGGAGGGATTCACCCCTCCACTTT
TRBJ1-1	TRBD1	once	TRBV29-1	CSACDRGLCTEAFF	TGCAGCGCCTGTGACAGGGGGTTGTGCACTGAAGCTTTCTTT
TRBJ2-5	TRBD2	-	TRBV7-7	CASSLGGTRKETQYF	TGTGCTAGCAGCTTAGGAGGGACTAGAAAAGAGACCCAGTACTTC
TRBJ1-2	-	-	TRBV5-1	CASSHLEGIYGYTF	TGCGCCAGCAGCCACCTGGAGGGGATCTATGGCTACACCTTC
TRBJ2-5	TRBD1	-	TRBV5-1	CASSSRQGRETQYF	TGCGCCAGCAGCTCCCGACAGGGTCGAGAGACCCAGTACTTC
TRBJ2-7	TRBD1	-	TRBV7-9	CASSSPTGGFYEQYF	TGTGCCAGCAGCTCCCCGACAGGGGGGTTCTACGAGCAGTACTTC
TRBJ2-7	-	-	TRBV21-1	CASSKVCQVAYEQYF	TGTGCCAGCAGCAAAGTTTGTCAGGTAGCCTACGAGCAGTACTTC
TRBJ1-2	-	-	TRBV5-1	CASSREQGNYGYTF	TGCGCCAGCAGCCGAGAACAGGGAAACTATGGCTACACCTTC
TRBJ1-2	-	-	TRBV5-4	CASSLAMRGNYGYTF	TGTGCCAGCAGCTTGGCCATGCGGGGGAACTATGGCTACACCTTC
TRBJ1-5	-	-	TRBV30	CAWSPYSNQPQHF	TGTGCCTGGAGCCCCTATAGCAATCAGCCCCAGCATTTT